The clone carrying this T cell receptor (beta chain) was picked up one time. What it recognizes is unknown. These data are taken from a study of T cell responses to AZD1222 COVID-19 vaccine. Points from the study as a whole: Reportedly, nearly half the spike-specific TCRs target unmutated variant regions.

Libraries were prepared by immunoSEQ multiplex PCR; TCRdb keeps only in-frame clonotypes and omits some of them. The sample lists more than 85,000 clones; 80% to 90% were seen once. Germline CDR1 is KGHSH and CDR2 is LQKENI. V dropped 3 bases and J dropped 7 bases, with 19 bases sitting between them. The CDR3 consists of 16 residues. The clonotype comes from an adult in good health. This chain connects TRBV18 to TRBJ2-1, with a possible D match to TRBD1 (5 bases). Sequencing used peripheral blood, obtained on day 0 of AZD1222 vaccination. The DNA for the CDR3 is TGTGCCAGCTCACCGTGGGAATTAGGACAACCGAATGAGCAGTTCTTC. This encodes CASSPWELGQPNEQFF.